Described below is a single T cell receptor beta chain sequence and its context. These data come from a study of early T cells in non-severe SARS-CoV-2 infection. Each cDNA molecule carried a unique molecular identifier. TCRdb reanalysed the 5' RACE reads using MiXCR and keeps one entry per CDR3 protein. The table records approximately 120,000 distinct CDR3 sequences, under 15% of them present only once. This CDR3 contains 13 residues. Germline loops: CDR1 LGHDT, CDR2 YNNKEL (reference sequence). V dropped 6 bases and J dropped 5; count of bases not matched to a gene: 5. The rearrangement uses TRBV3-1 and TRBJ1-2; 8 bases match TRBD1. The sample taken for sequencing was whole blood. This receptor was taken from an adult who was a healthcare worker with PCR-confirmed SARS-CoV-2 infection or an uninfected control (not recorded which). CDR3 coding DNA: TGTGCCAGCAGTCAGGGACAGGTTTATGGCTACACCTTC. Translated, it gives CASSQGQVYGYTF.